The following is a T cell receptor (beta chain) sequence with its context. This sample stems from a study of blood T cell repertoires in COVID-19. The CDR3 length is 17 residues. The germline V and J ends were trimmed by 3 bases and 6 bases, with 24 bases remaining between them. Germline V lookup: CDR1 SEHNR, CDR2 FQNEAQ (reference sequence). Generated by immunoSEQ multiplex PCR, the TCRdb table keeps only in-frame clones and is missing some. The data hold some 48,000 clones, with 89% observed a single time. This chain links TRBV7-9 with TRBJ2-7; D might be TRBD2 (6 bases). The receptor's source is a human donor in a cohort sampled during active COVID-19. Sequencing input: peripheral blood. The CDR3 DNA reads as TGTGCCAGCAGCTTCGTTGCAACTAGCCTGCTCCTGCCCGAGCAGTACTTC. Translating it yields CASSFVATSLLLPEQYF.